This is a list of T cell receptor beta chains from one sample in a study of long-term antiretroviral therapy in people with HIV. Clones were read by immunoSEQ multiplex PCR, and TCRdb kept only the in-frame ones, dropping some. Here the sample spans some 24,000 clones, about 87% being singletons. The sample here was unsorted PBMCs, taken 1.8 years before starting antiretroviral therapy. The receptor source for this set is a man aged 50-60 years with HIV. Each CDR3 is given with its conserved first and last residue. D genes are given only for firm matches. Clone size is stated in some rows and not others, as once, few, many or a class when expanded.

j_call	v_call	clone_size	d_call	cdr3_nt	cdr3_aa
TRBJ2-7	TRBV7-9	-	TRBD1	TGTGCCAGCAGCTCAGGGGGTGCGGCACCCTACGAGCAGTACTTC	CASSSGGAAPYEQYF
TRBJ1-1	TRBV5-1	-	TRBD1	TGCGCCAGCAGCCCATTTCAGGGGGGCACTGAAGCTTTCTTT	CASSPFQGGTEAFF
TRBJ2-7	TRBV7-7	-	TRBD1	TGTGCCAGCAGCACGACAGGGGGCGGAGAGCAGTACTTC	CASSTTGGGEQYF
TRBJ1-2	TRBV7-2	-	TRBD1	TGTGCCAGCAGCTTAAACAGGGGGCTATATGGCTACACCTTC	CASSLNRGLYGYTF
TRBJ1-1	TRBV7-3	-	-	TGTGCCAGCAGCTTGGTAAGGGCCACTGAAGCTTTCTTT	CASSLVRATEAFF
TRBJ2-7	TRBV5-6	-	-	TGTGCCAGCAGCTTTAGGCAGGGTCCCTCCTACGAGCAGTACTTC	CASSFRQGPSYEQYF
TRBJ1-2	TRBV2	-	-	TGTGCCAGCAAAGAGACAGAAGGTATCTCTTATGGCTACACCTTC	CASKETEGISYGYTF
TRBJ2-5	TRBV27	-	-	TGTGCCAGCAGTCGCCATCGGGACTCAGGAAGGGTGCAAGAGACCCAGTACTTC	CASSRHRDSGRVQETQYF
TRBJ1-1	TRBV18	-	-	TGTGCCAGCTCACCACAGGGGAACACTGAAGCTTTCTTT	CASSPQGNTEAFF
TRBJ2-7	TRBV18	-	TRBD2	TGTGCCAGCTCACCACCCGGGAGGACGTCCTACGAGCAGTACTTC	CASSPPGRTSYEQYF
TRBJ1-5	TRBV15	-	-	TGTGCCACCAGAGCAGATAGCAATCAGCCCCAGCATTTT	CATRADSNQPQHF
TRBJ1-2	TRBV10-2	once	-	TGCGCCGCCCGGGGGCCGGGCGAGGGCTATGGCTACACCTTC	CAARGPGEGYGYTF
TRBJ2-5	TRBV7-8	-	TRBD1	TGTGCCAGCAGCTATGACAGGGGAGTGGAGACCCAGTACTTC	CASSYDRGVETQYF
TRBJ2-3	TRBV28	once	-	TGTGCCAGCTGGGCGGGGAGCACAGATACGCAGTATTTT	CASWAGSTDTQYF
TRBJ2-7	TRBV11-2	-	-	TGTGCCAGCAGCATACCCGGTTGGAAGGGGTACGAGCAGTACTTC	CASSIPGWKGYEQYF
TRBJ2-5	TRBV18	-	TRBD2	TGTGCCAGCTCACCTGCAGCGGGATCCCAAGAGACCCAGTACTTC	CASSPAAGSQETQYF
TRBJ1-2	TRBV9	-	TRBD1	TGTGCCAGCAGCCTTATGACAGGGGGTGGCTACACCTTC	CASSLMTGGGYTF
TRBJ2-7	TRBV7-2	-	TRBD2	TGTGCCAGCAGCATTACGGGACTAGCGGGAGGTTGGGAGCAGTACTTC	CASSITGLAGGWEQYF
TRBJ1-5	TRBV6-6	-	-	TGTGCCAGCAGTCCCCCGGGGAGAGACAATCAGCCCCAGCATTTT	CASSPPGRDNQPQHF
TRBJ2-2	TRBV19	-	-	TGTGCCAGTAGTATCACGGGGGACACCGGGGAGCTGTTTTTT	CASSITGDTGELFF
TRBJ1-3	TRBV6-6	-	TRBD1	TGTGCCAGCAGTGCGAGACAGGGGGCTGGAAACACCATATATTTT	CASSARQGAGNTIYF
TRBJ2-7	TRBV6-5	-	-	TGTGCCAGCAGCCCCAGACTAGAACTCTACGAGCAGTACTTC	CASSPRLELYEQYF
TRBJ1-3	TRBV7-2	-	-	TGTGCCAGCACGGAGGGGTCAGGAAACACCATATATTTT	CASTEGSGNTIYF
TRBJ1-4	TRBV7-9	-	-	TGTGCCAGCAGCCCGGCGGGGGGCTTAGGAAAACTGTTTTTT	CASSPAGGLGKLFF
TRBJ2-7	TRBV6-1	-	-	TGTGCCAGCTCTGCAAACGGGTACGAGCAGTACTTC	CASSANGYEQYF
TRBJ2-4	TRBV9	-	TRBD1	TGTGCCAGCAGCGCGTCGGGACAGGGTGGCGACATTCAGTACTTC	CASSASGQGGDIQYF
TRBJ2-3	TRBV6-6	-	-	TGTGCCAGTGCCGGCGGCACAGATACGCAGTATTTT	CASAGGTDTQYF
TRBJ2-2	TRBV7-3	-	TRBD2	TGTGCCAGCAGCTCCGTAGAGACTAGCGGAAACACCGGGGAGCTGTTTTTT	CASSSVETSGNTGELFF
TRBJ1-5	TRBV6-5	-	-	TGTGCCAGCAGTTACTCGGGGATGCTTGGTCAGCCCCAGCATTTT	CASSYSGMLGQPQHF
TRBJ2-7	TRBV9	-	TRBD1	TGTGCCAGCAGCCTAACAGGGGGTTGGGAGCAGTACTTC	CASSLTGGWEQYF
TRBJ2-2	TRBV11-2	-	TRBD2	TGTGCCAGCCCTACAAAGCGGGACTGGAACACCGGGGAGCTGTTTTTT	CASPTKRDWNTGELFF
TRBJ2-3	TRBV13	once	TRBD2	TGTGCCAGCAGCTTACTGCTTAGCGGGGCGGGGGATACGCAGTATTTT	CASSLLLSGAGDTQYF
TRBJ2-1	TRBV10-3	-	TRBD1	TGTGCCATCCGGTCAGACAGGGAATTTGATGAGCAGTTCTTC	CAIRSDREFDEQFF
TRBJ2-6	TRBV7-2	few	-	TGTGCCAGCAGCTTTTTGGGTGCATCTGGGGCCAACGTCCTGACTTTC	CASSFLGASGANVLTF
TRBJ1-1	TRBV30	-	-	TGTGCCTGGAGTGTACTTGGCAGCACTGAAGCTTTCTTT	CAWSVLGSTEAFF
TRBJ1-1	TRBV30	-	-	TGTGCCTGGAGCAGGGCGGGGGGGCTCATGAACACTGAAGCTTTCTTT	CAWSRAGGLMNTEAFF
TRBJ1-2	TRBV7-2	-	-	TGTGCCAGCAGCTCCCAGGGGACGAGGTATGGCTACACCTTC	CASSSQGTRYGYTF
TRBJ2-2	TRBV5-4	-	-	TGTGCCAGCAGCCCTAGGCGACTGGGGGGCACCGGGGAGCTGTTTTTT	CASSPRRLGGTGELFF
TRBJ2-2	TRBV5-1	-	-	TGCGCCAGCAGCTTTGGTGATAGCGCCGGGGAGCTGTTTTTT	CASSFGDSAGELFF
TRBJ1-2	TRBV2	-	TRBD1	TGTGCCAGCAGTGAGGACAGGGTCTATGGCTACACCTTC	CASSEDRVYGYTF
TRBJ2-1	TRBV4-1	-	TRBD2	TGCGCCAGCAGCCCCCCCACTAGCGGGAATTACAATGAGCAGTTCTTC	CASSPPTSGNYNEQFF